This section outlines one TCR beta chain sequence together with its context. This record belongs to a study of blood T cell repertoires in COVID-19. Assay used: immunoSEQ multiplex PCR; TCRdb lists only in-frame clones, some missing. This table holds hundreds of thousands of clones, around 84% found once. The trim removed 0 bases at V and 0 bases at J, leaving 7 bases unmatched. CDR1 and CDR2 (germline): SGHTA, FQGNSA. The CDR3 is 17 residues long. This sequence was found in a man aged 65 to 79 with acute or convalescent COVID-19. This chain links TRBV7-2 with TRBJ2-5; 7 bases are shared with TRBD2. What was sequenced was peripheral blood. The DNA of the CDR3 is TGTGCCAGCAGCTTAGCCGGTCTAGCGGAATACCAAGAGACCCAGTACTTC. This sequence encodes CASSLAGLAEYQETQYF.